This T cell receptor (beta chain) was sequenced for a study of blood T cell repertoires in COVID-19. In the source study's methods: It was from reference gene primer amplification that nucleated cell counts were estimated. Method: immunoSEQ multiplex PCR; TCRdb's copy keeps in-frame clones and lacks some. D and trimming come from the DNA, and the V and J calls and clone size come from that table. The data hold approximately 230,000 clones, with around four fifths observed a single time. This CDR3 contains 16 residues. Germline V gives CDR1 SGHDN, CDR2 FVKESK. With V trimmed by 4 bases and J by 0 bases, 4 bases remained unmatched.

What was sequenced was peripheral blood. This chain connects TRBV14 to TRBJ2-1; 9 nucleotides line up with TRBD2. This sequence originates from a man aged 25 to 40 with active or convalescent COVID-19. The CDR3 spells CASSPYSGSSYNEQFF. CDR3 nucleotides: TGTGCCAGCAGCCCTTATAGCGGGAGCTCCTACAATGAGCAGTTCTTC.